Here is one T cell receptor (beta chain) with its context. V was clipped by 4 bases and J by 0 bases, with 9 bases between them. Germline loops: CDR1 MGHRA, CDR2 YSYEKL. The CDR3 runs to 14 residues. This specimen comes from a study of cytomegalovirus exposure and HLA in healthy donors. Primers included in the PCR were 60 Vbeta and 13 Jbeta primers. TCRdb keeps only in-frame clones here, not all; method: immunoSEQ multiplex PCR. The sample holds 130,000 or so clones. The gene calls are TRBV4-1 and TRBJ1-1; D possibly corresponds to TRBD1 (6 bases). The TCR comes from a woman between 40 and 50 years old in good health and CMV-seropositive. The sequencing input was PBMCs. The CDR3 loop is CASSRQVLNTEAFF. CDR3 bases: TGCGCCAGCAGCCGACAGGTTTTGAACACTGAAGCTTTCTTT.